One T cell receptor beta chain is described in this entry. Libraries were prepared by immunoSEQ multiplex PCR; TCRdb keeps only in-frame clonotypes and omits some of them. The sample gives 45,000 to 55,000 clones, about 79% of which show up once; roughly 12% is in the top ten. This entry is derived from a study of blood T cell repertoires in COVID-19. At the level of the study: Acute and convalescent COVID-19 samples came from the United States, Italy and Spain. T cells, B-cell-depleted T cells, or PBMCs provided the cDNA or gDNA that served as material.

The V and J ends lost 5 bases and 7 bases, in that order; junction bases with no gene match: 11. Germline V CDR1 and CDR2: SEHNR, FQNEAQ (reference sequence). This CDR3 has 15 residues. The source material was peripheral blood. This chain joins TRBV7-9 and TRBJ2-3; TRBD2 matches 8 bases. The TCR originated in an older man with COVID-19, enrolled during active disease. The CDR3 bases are TGTGCCAGCAGCCCCAGCGGGAGCGGGGGCTATACGCAGTATTTT. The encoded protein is CASSPSGSGGYTQYF.